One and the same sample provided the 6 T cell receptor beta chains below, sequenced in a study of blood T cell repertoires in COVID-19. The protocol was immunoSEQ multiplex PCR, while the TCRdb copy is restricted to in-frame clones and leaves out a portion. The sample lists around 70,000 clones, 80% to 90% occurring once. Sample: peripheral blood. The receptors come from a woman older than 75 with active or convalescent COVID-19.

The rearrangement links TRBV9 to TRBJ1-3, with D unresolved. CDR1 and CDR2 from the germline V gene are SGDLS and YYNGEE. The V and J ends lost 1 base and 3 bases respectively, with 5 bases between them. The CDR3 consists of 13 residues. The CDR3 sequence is CASSVIYGNTIYF. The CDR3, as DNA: TGTGCCAGCAGCGTAATCTATGGAAACACCATATATTTT.

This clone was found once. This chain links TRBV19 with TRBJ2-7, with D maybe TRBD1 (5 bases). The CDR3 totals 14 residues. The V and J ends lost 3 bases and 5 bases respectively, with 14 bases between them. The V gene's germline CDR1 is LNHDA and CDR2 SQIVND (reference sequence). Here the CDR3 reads CASSIDRGANEQYF. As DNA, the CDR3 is TGTGCCAGTAGTATTGATAGGGGTGCTAACGAGCAGTACTTC. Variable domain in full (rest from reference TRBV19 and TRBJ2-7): DGGITQSPKYLFRKEGQNVTLSCEQNLNHDAMYWYRQDPGQGLRLIYYSQIVNDFQKGDIAEGYSVSREKKESFPLTVTSAQKNPTAFYLCASSIDRGANEQYFGPGTRLTVT.

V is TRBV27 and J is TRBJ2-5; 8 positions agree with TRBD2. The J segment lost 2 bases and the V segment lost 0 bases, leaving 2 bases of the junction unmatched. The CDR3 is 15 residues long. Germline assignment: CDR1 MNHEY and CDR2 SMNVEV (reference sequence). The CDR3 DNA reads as TGTGCCAGCAGTTTATCGCGGGGGGATCAAGAGACCCAGTACTTC. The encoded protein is CASSLSRGDQETQYF.

CDR3 in DNA: TGCGCCAGCAGCCAAGCGGCAGGGCACGGAAACACCATATATTTT. As protein: CASSQAAGHGNTIYF. J is TRBJ1-3 and V is TRBV4-3; perhaps TRBD1 as D (5 bases). V was clipped by 1 base and J by 4 bases, with 11 bases between them. This CDR3 has 15 residues. Germline CDR1 LGHNA, CDR2 YSLEER.

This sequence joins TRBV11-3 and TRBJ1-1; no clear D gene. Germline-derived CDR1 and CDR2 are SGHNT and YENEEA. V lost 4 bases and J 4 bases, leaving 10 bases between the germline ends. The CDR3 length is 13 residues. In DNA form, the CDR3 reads TGTGCCAGCAGCTATAGTCGGGGCACTGAAGCTTTCTTT. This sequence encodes CASSYSRGTEAFF.

This CDR3 reads CASSLRDRGAFPYEQYF. CDR3 nucleotides: TGTGCCAGCAGTTTAAGGGACAGGGGCGCGTTCCCCTACGAGCAGTACTTC. The chain links TRBV5-5 to TRBJ2-7; 10 bases are a match to TRBD1. This CDR3 comprises 17 residues. Trimming at V came to 5 bases and at J to 2 bases, leaving 13 bases not matched to a gene. Germline V gene lookup returns CDR1 SGHKS and CDR2 YYEKEE (reference sequence).